This TCR beta chain was sequenced for a study of cytomegalovirus exposure and HLA in healthy donors listed by TCRdb under 2017. Study-wide context: An earlier analysis of approximately 640 of the donors reported 250 to 300 Gb of sequence data and 117 million unique TCR beta sequences from 150 million to 200 million T cells. Class I and class II HLA loci were covered by the typing at four-digit resolution. Rather than drawing on any new phenotypic data, the later analysis identified candidate immune exposures from TCR beta sequences and the way those sequences occurred across donors. The study aimed to test whether signatures of past pathogen exposure could be identified by cataloging public T cell receptors. To predict cytomegalovirus infection status, the study combined high-throughput TCR immunosequencing, statistical association of individual TCRs with disease status, and machine learning. Donor age, sex, ethnicity and CMV serostatus were compiled together with the repertoire data. A later genetic analysis took genome-wide SNP genotypes for about 55% of the 666 donors and used that subset as a discovery cohort. The number of typed donors differed by locus: about 620-640 for A, B, C, DRB1 and DQB1; about 520 for DQA1; some 590 for DPA1; and 450 to 480 for DPB1. Of the roughly 430 genotyped donors, around 81% fell in the genetic ancestry cluster associated with self-reported Caucasian donors. All discovery cohort repertoires had been generated on a single sequencing platform. Among some 400 genotyped donors of the cohort, an average of around 250,000 unique TCR beta nucleotide sequences was sequenced per donor, of which 15% to 20% were non-productive. An early release covering over 500 HLA-typed donors comprised 300 to 350 gigabases of sequencing data and around 85 million unique TCR sequences. Using immunosequencing, the study profiled T cell repertoires from 666 subjects and related those repertoires to cytomegalovirus serostatus. Because of strong linkage in the cohort, roughly five DR-DQ haplotypes were treated as single units for association and clustering. To study patterns of TCR occurrence, a later analysis re-analyzed previously published TCR beta repertoires from around 700 donors and added high-resolution HLA genotyping. Besides the first cohort of around 670 subjects, a separate validation cohort made up of 95 to 150 different subjects was used. An earlier analysis of 587 of the donors applied high-throughput TCR beta sequencing to assess whether each TCR beta V gene segment acted as functional or pseudogenic. The paper as a whole reports these results and caveats: Most TCR sequences were observed very rarely across donors, whereas some public TCRs were present in many individuals. In a later analysis, HLA-associated TCR beta chains were found to be more clonally expanded and to have lower generation probabilities than equally common non-associated chains. A group of highly shared sequence variants was considered likely to be a technical artifact of the sequencing pipeline. According to a later analysis, most CMV-associated TCR beta chains appeared to be HLA-restricted, and the HLA associations seemed to be driven largely by CMV exposure. A further reported finding was that TCR beta sequences accurately predicted the HLA-A and HLA-B alleles for most subjects in the first cohort. When HLA alleles, especially DR and DQ, strongly co-occurred, TCR associations were difficult to assign to individual alleles. Broadly in line with IMGT annotations, most TCR beta V segments showed up in productive rearrangements about 90% or about 30% of the time in an earlier analysis of under 700 of the donors. In vitro tests confirmed that a few of the cytomegalovirus-associated TCR beta chains recognize cytomegalovirus antigens. V-gene and J-gene trimming of TCR beta chains was associated with a missense DCLRE1C variant in a later genetic analysis, and the association was replicated in an independent cohort. A later analysis associated 15,000 to 20,000 TCR beta sequences with specific HLA alleles at a false discovery rate of 0.05. A later genetic analysis reported fewer N-insertions in productive TCRs among donors in an Asian-associated ancestry cluster than the roughly 720-donor mean. Because HLA typing was unavailable for some donors at each locus, only the typed subset was used in association tests. In both the original and validation cohorts, the classifier was reported to diagnose cytomegalovirus status with high specificity and sensitivity. A total of about 180 TCR beta chains were listed by the study as associated with cytomegalovirus. The 87-base-pair reads could not distinguish some IMGT-functional V segments, including TRBV6-2 and TRBV6-3, so those segments were excluded. A later analysis found that TCR association rates varied across HLA loci, with DRB1 alleles showing the most associated TCRs and HLA-C alleles the fewest. The authors suggested that the approach could potentially be extended to other disease states and immunological phenotypes. The earlier analysis of approximately 540 of the donors excluded roughly 17 rarely observed V segments, including chromosome 9 orphons, because counts were too low. Presence/absence analyses assumed roughly uniform sequencing depth across donors, an assumption that may not hold. CMV serostatus was the only immune exposure information available for the cohort. Only TCR beta chains were sequenced in this cohort, and the absence of alpha or paired-chain data limited detectable features. Correlated functional status among segregating V segments might be attributable to linkage disequilibrium, but an unknown experimental factor could not be ruled out. Several of the top co-occurrence clusters appeared to be linked to parvovirus B19, influenza, CMV and Epstein-Barr virus, according to a later analysis.

This clone was found once. No antigen is known for it. No quality values exist for individual bases; no much larger clone is one base distant. Looking up the germline V gene yields CDR1 SGHVS and CDR2 FQNEAQ. The CDR3 numbers 12 residues from cysteine through phenylalanine. Just the 36-base CDR3 DNA is kept, in frame starting at base 1. V lost 1 base and J lost 12 bases, and the count of bases not matched to a germline gene is 3. Library generation was performed with the immunoSEQ multiplex PCR assay. For the multiplex PCR, a mixture combining 60 forward primers for TCR Vbeta segments and 13 reverse primers for TCR Jbeta segments was used. The CDR3 region of rearranged TCR beta genes was amplified from genomic DNA by a multiplex PCR assay. The Illumina HiSeq System was used to sequence the amplified TCR beta libraries as 87-base-pair reads. As for the authors' bioinformatics: In a later analysis, tens of millions of unique TCR beta chains were counted across the 650 to 700 repertoires, and roughly 10 million of these chains were shared by at least two donors. To remove PCR and sequencing errors, raw reads were error-corrected and collapsed into unique sequences using a nearest-neighbor algorithm that merged closely related sequences. V, D and J gene segments were assigned by aligning CDR3 sequences to IMGT reference sequences. Each retained sequence needed at least a six-nucleotide match to both a V gene segment and a J gene segment. A rearrangement counted as productive if the CDR3 had no stop codons and remained in frame with V and J, and every other rearrangement counted as non-productive. Following IMGT convention, CDR3 was defined as the stretch from the second conserved V-encoded cysteine up to the conserved J-encoded phenylalanine. The earlier analysis of fewer than 750 of the donors excluded sequences that lacked an unambiguous match to a single V gene segment. An earlier analysis of roughly 590 of the donors called V segments functional above 56.7% productive rearrangements and segregating when the between-donor standard deviation exceeded 5%. To diagnose cytomegalovirus status from the catalog of TCR beta chain sequences, a statistical classification framework was built. In a later analysis, TCR nucleotide sequences were compared against IMGT/GENE-DB human TR gene sequences so that V and J genes could be assigned. The TCRdist pipeline was used in a later analysis to assign CDR3 sequences and most-parsimonious VDJ recombination scenarios. In a later analysis, each TCR beta chain was defined by its CDR3 amino acid sequence together with its V-gene family, and reads without a unique V-gene family were excluded. A later analysis removed over 500 highly shared, low-generation-probability nucleotide sequences to deal with suspected cross-contamination and a sequencing artifact. A later analysis calculated a clonal expansion index for each public chain from normalized within-repertoire ranks of inferred template counts. A later analysis computed generation probabilities with a VDJ recombination model fitted to out-of-frame rearrangements, and checked the results against IGoR. In a later analysis, hypergeometric tests were used to score TCR-TCR, TCR-HLA and TCR-CMV co-occurrence, with a repertoire-size bias correction applied to TCR pairs. A later analysis estimated false discovery rates by permuting HLA or CMV assignments 20 times. In a later analysis, co-occurring TCRs were grouped using DBSCAN, and TCRdist sequence similarity was added for clustering within HLA-allele-positive subsets. Repertoires with fewer than 30,000 or more than 120,000 public chains were left out of co-occurrence clustering, as were about 5 repertoires with anomalous nucleotide sharing. TCRdb limited this immuneACCESS table to in-frame rearrangements with V and J called. A share of clones is missing; checked studies link under half to unresolved V genes, and the rest is unexplained. V, J and clone size are taken as reported in that table, and D and trimming were inferred from the DNA itself. The sample table lists 100,000 or so clones, around 77% of them with a count of one. Together, the top ten hold approximately 11% of the sample.

The cohort comprised fewer than 700 healthy bone marrow donors. Cohort members were all nominally healthy when sampled, although unrecorded immune exposures were likely present. The donor was CMV seropositive and belonged to the group of 250 to 300 seropositive cohort members. A peripheral blood sample was provided by each donor, and peripheral blood mononuclear cells were used for TCR beta sequencing. The Qiagen DNeasy Blood Extraction Kit was used to extract genomic DNA from the blood cell samples. Recombination linked TRBV7-8 to TRBJ2-1, and TRBD2 matches 7 of the central bases. The sample consisted of PBMCs. The TCR was taken from a man aged 35 to 55 in good health and CMV-seropositive. The CDR3 region reads CASSLVQRGQFF. The DNA reads TGTGCCAGCAGCTTAGTCCAGCGGGGGCAGTTCTTC. Extended through the reference TRBV7-8 and TRBJ2-1 proteins, this CDR3 yields the full variable domain: GAGVSQSPRYKVAKRGQDVALRCDPISGHVSLFWYQQALGQGPEFLTYFQNEAQLDKSGLPSDRFFAERPEGSVSTLKIQRTQQEDSAVYLCASSLVQRGQFFGPGTRLTVL.